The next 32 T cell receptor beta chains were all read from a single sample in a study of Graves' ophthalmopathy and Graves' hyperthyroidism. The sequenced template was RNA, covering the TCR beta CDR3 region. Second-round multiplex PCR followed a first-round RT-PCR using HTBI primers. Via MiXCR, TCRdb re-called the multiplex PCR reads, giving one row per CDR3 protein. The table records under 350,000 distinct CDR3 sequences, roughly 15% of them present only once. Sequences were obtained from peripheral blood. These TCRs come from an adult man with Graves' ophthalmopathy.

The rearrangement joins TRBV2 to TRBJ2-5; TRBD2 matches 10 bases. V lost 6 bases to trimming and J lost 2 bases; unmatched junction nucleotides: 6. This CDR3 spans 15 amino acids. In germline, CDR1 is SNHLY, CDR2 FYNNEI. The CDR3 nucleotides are TGTGCCAGCAGGGGGCGACTAGCGGGTCAAGAGACCCAGTACTTC. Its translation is CASRGRLAGQETQYF. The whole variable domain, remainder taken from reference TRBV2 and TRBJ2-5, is EPEVTQTPSHQVTQMGQEVILRCVPISNHLYFYWYRQILGQKVEFLVSFYNNEISEKSEIFDDQFSVERPDGSNFTLKIRSTKLEDSAMYFCASRGRLAGQETQYFGPGTRLLVL.

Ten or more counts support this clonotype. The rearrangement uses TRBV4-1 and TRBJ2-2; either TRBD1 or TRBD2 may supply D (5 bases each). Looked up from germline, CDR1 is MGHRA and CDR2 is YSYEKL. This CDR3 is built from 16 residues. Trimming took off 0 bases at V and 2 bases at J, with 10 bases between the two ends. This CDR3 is CASSQEGTLNTGELFF. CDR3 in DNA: TGCGCCAGCAGCCAAGAGGGGACCTTAAACACCGGGGAGCTGTTTTTT.

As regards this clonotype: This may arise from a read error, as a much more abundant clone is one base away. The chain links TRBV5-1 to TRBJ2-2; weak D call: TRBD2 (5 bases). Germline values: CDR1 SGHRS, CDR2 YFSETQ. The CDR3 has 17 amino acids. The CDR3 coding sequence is TGCGCCAGCAGCCCCAGCGCAGGTTTGGCGAACACCGGGGAGATGTTTTTT. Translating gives CASSPSAGLANTGEMFF.

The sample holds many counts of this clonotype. CDR3 DNA sequence: TGTGCCAGCAGCTTGACAGGGGACGTGGGCACTGAAGCTTTCTTT. Protein sequence: CASSLTGDVGTEAFF. V is TRBV7-3 and J is TRBJ1-1; 8 bases line up with TRBD1. Germline lookup yields CDR1 SGHTA and CDR2 FQGTGA. V shed 3 bases, J shed 4 bases, and the junction held 7 bases outside the gene matches. The CDR3 contains 15 residues.

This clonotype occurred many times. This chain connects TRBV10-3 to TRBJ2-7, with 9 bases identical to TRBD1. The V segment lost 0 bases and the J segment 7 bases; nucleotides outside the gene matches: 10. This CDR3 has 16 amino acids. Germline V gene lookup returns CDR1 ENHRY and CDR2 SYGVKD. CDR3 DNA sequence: TGTGCCATCAGTGAGTCGGGACAGGGACTATCCAGAGAGCAGTACTTC. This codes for CAISESGQGLSREQYF.

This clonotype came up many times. CDR3 sequence: CAWDRGGNTEAFF. Written as DNA, the CDR3 is TGTGCCTGGGACAGGGGAGGGAACACTGAAGCTTTCTTT. V and J are TRBV30 and TRBJ1-1, with TRBD1 matching over 8 bases. Germline values: CDR1 GTSNPN, CDR2 SVGIG (reference sequence). This CDR3 comprises 13 residues. With 5 bases clipped from V and 1 base from J, the junction kept 3 bases outside the gene matches.

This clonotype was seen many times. The CDR3 bases are TGTGCCAGCAGCTTACCCAGGGGCCTCGCCATCGGGGAGCTGTTTTTT. This encodes CASSLPRGLAIGELFF. The gene calls are TRBV7-8 and TRBJ2-2; D possibly corresponds to TRBD1 (6 bases). The germline CDR1 and CDR2 sequences are SGHVS and FQNEAQ. Deletions cut 2 bases from V and 7 bases from J, with 17 bases between. There are 16 residues in the CDR3.

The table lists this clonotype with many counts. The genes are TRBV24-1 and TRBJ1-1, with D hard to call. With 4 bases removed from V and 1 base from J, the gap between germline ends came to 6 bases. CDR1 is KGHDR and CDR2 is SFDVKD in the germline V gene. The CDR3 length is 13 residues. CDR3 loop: CATSEGSNTEAFF. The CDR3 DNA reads TGTGCCACCAGTGAAGGGTCGAACACTGAAGCTTTCTTT.

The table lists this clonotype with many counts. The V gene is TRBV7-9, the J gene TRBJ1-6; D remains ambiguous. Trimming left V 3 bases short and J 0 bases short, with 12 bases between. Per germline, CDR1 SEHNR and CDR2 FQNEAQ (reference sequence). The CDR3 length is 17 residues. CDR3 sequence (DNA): TGTGCCAGCAGCTTGGTCCTTACGAGCTCCTATAATTCACCCCTCCACTTT. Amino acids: CASSLVLTSSYNSPLHF.

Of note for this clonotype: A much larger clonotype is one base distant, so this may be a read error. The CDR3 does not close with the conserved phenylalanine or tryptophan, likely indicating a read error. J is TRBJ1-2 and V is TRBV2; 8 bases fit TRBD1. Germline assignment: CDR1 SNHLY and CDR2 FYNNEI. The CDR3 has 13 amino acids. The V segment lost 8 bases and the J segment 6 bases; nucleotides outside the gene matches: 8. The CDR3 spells CASGRGTGDGYTL. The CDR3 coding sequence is TGTGCCAGCGGACGAGGGACAGGAGATGGCTACACCCTC.

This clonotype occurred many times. The CDR3, as DNA: TGTGCCAGCACCCCCGACGGGGGAGAGACCCAGTACTTC. This sequence encodes CASTPDGGETQYF. The chain links TRBV12-3 or TRBV12-4 to TRBJ2-5; TRBD2 might be the D (6 bases). This CDR3 has 13 amino acids. Deletions cut 7 bases from V and 4 bases from J, with 13 bases between.

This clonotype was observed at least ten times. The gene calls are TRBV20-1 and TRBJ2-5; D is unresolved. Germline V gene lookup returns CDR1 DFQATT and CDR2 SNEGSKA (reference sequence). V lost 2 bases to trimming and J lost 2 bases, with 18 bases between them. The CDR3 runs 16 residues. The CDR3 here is CSARSVDRAPQETQYF. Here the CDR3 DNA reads TGCAGTGCTAGATCCGTAGATAGGGCCCCACAAGAGACCCAGTACTTC.

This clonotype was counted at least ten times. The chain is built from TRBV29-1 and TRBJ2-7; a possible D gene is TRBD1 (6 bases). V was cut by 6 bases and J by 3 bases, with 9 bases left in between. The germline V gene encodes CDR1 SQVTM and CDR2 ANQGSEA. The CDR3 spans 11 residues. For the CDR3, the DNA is TGCAGCGTCGGACAGTTCTACGAGCAGTACTTC. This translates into CSVGQFYEQYF.

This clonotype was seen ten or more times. As DNA, the CDR3 is TGTGCCAGCAGCTTGGAGAGGGGGCCGTACACCGGGGAGCTGTTTTTT. Residues: CASSLERGPYTGELFF. The rearrangement uses TRBV6-1 and TRBJ2-2, with 7 bases aligning to TRBD1. V shed 6 bases, J shed 3 bases, and the junction held 10 bases outside the gene matches. The length of the CDR3 is 16 residues. Germline values: CDR1 MNHNS, CDR2 SASEGT.

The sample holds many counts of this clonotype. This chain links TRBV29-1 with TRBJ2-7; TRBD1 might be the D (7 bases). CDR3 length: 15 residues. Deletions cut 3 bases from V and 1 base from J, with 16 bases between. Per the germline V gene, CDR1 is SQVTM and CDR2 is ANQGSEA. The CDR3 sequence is CSVDKGAGSSYEQYF. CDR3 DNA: TGCAGCGTTGATAAGGGGGCGGGGAGTTCCTACGAGCAGTACTTC.

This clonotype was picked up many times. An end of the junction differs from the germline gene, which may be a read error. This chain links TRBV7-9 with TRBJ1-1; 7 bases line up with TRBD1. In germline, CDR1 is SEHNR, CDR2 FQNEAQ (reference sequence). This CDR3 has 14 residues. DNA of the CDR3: TGTGCCAGCAGCGAACGACAGGGAGGAACTGAAGCTCTCTTT. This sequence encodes CASSERQGGTEALF.

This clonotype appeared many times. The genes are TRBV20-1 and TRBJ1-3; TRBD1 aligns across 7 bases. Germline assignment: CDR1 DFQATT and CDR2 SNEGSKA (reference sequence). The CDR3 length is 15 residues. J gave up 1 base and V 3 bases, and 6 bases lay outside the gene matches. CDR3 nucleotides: TGCAGTGCTAGCCCCGACAGGGAGTCTGGAAACACCATATATTTT. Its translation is CSASPDRESGNTIYF.

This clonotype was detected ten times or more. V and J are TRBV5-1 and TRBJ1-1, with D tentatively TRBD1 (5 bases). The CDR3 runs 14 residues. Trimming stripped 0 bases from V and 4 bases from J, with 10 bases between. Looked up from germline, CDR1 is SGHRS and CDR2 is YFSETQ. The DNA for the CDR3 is TGCGCCAGCAGCTTGGGGGGCGGAATCACTGAAGCTTTCTTT. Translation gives CASSLGGGITEAFF. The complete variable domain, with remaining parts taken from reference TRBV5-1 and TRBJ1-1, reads KAGVTQTPRYLIKTRGQQVTLSCSPISGHRSVSWYQQTPGQGLQFLFEYFSETQRNKGNFPGRFSGRQFSNSRSEMNVSTLELGDSALYLCASSLGGGITEAFFGQGTRLTVV.

The CDR3 DNA follows: TGCAGTGCTAGAGATTTGGGTGGGAGGGGGCGCGCAGAGACCCAGTACTTC. It is translated as CSARDLGGRGRAETQYF. This chain uses TRBV20-1 with TRBJ2-5; D tentatively reads TRBD1 or TRBD2 (7 bases each). The CDR3 is made up of 17 amino acids. CDR1 is DFQATT and CDR2 is SNEGSKA in the germline V gene (reference sequence). V lost 0 bases to trimming and J lost 4 bases, with 21 bases between them.

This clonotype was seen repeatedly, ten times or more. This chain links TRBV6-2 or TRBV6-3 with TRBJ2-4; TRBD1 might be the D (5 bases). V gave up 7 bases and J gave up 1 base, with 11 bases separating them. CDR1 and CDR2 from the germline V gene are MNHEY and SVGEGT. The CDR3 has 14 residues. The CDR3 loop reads CASNRPGAKNIQYF. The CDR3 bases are TGTGCCAGCAATCGTCCAGGGGCCAAAAACATTCAGTACTTC.

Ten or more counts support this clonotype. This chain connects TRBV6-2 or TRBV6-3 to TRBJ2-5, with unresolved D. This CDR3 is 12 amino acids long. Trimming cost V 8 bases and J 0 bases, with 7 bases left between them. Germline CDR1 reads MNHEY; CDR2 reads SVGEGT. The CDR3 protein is CASGRNQETQYF. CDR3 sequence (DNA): TGTGCCAGCGGGCGGAACCAAGAGACCCAGTACTTC.

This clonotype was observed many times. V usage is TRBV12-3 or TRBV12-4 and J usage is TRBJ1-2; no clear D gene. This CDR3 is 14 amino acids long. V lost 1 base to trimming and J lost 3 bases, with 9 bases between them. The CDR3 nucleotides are TGTGCCAGCAGTTTAGGCCCATTGGACTATGGCTACACCTTC. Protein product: CASSLGPLDYGYTF.

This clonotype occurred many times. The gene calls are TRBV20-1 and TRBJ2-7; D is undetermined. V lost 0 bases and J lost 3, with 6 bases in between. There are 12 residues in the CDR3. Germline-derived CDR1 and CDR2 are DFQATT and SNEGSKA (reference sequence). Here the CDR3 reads CSARDVGYEQYF. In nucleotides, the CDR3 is TGCAGTGCTAGAGATGTAGGCTACGAGCAGTACTTC.

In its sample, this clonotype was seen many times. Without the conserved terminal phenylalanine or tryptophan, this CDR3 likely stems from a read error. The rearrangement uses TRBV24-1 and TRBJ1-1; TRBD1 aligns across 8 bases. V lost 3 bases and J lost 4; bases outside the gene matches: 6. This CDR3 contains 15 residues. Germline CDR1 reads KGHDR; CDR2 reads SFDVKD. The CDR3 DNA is TGTGCCACCAGTGATCTACAGGGGGTTCCCACTGAAGCTTTCCTT. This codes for CATSDLQGVPTEAFL.

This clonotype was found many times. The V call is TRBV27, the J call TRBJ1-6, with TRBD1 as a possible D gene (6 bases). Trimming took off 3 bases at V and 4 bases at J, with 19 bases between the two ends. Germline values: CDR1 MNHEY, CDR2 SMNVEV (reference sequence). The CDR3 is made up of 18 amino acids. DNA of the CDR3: TGTGCCAGCAGTTTGCGCAGGGGTCCCCGCTTTTATAATTCACCCCTCCACTTT. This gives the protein CASSLRRGPRFYNSPLHF.

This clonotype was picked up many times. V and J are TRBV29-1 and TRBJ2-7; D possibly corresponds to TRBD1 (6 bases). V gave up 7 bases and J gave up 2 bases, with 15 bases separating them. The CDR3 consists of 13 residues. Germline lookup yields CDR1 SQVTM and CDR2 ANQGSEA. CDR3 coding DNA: TGCAGCGCAAACACAGGGTTTACCTACGAGCAGTACTTC. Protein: CSANTGFTYEQYF.

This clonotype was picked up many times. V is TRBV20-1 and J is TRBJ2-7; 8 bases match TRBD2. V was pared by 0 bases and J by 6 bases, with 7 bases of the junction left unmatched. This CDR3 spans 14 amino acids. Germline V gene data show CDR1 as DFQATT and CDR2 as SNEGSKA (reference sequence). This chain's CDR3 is CSARDGLADREQYF. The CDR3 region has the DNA TGCAGTGCTAGAGACGGACTAGCAGATCGCGAGCAGTACTTC.

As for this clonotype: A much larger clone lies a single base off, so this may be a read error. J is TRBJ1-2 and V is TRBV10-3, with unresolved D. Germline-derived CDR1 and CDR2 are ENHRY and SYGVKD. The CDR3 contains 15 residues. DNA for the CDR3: TGTGTCATCAGTGAGTCCGGACCGACCCTCTATGGCTACACCTTC. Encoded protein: CVISESGPTLYGYTF.

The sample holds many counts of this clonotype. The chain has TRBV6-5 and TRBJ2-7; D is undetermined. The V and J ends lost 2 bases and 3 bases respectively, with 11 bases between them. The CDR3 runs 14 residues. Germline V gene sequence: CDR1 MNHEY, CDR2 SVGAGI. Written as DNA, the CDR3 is TGTGCCAGCAGTTACGGCCGAGAGTTCTACGAGCAGTACTTC. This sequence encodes CASSYGREFYEQYF.

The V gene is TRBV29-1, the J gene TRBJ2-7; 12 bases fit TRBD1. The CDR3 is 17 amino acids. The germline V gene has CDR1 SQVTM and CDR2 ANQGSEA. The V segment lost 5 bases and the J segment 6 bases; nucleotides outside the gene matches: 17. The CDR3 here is CSVNTGTGGTSGVEQYF. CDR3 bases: TGCAGCGTTAACACCGGGACAGGGGGCACGAGCGGTGTCGAGCAGTACTTC.

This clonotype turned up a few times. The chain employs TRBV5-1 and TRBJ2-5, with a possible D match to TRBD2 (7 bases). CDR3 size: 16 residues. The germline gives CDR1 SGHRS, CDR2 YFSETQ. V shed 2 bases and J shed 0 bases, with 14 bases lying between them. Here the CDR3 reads CASSFARGLYQETQYF. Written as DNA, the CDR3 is TGCGCCAGCAGCTTCGCGCGGGGGCTGTACCAAGAGACCCAGTACTTC.

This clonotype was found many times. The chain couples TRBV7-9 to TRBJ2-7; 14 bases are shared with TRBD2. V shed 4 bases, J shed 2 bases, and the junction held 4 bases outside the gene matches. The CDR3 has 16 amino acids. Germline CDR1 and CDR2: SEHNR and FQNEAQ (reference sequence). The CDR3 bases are TGTGCCAGCAGCTCAGGACTAGCGGGAGGAACCTACGAGCAGTACTTC. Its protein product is CASSSGLAGGTYEQYF.